One and the same sample provided the 18 T cell receptor beta chains below, sequenced in a study of blood T cell repertoires in COVID-19. Profiled with immunoSEQ multiplex PCR; TCRdb holds only in-frame clones, not every one. The table shows about 170,000 clones, with approximately 87% occurring only once. The sample taken for sequencing was peripheral blood. Receptor source: a woman aged 55-70 years with COVID-19, enrolled during active disease.

This clone has more than one count but fewer than ten. This rearrangement joins TRBV5-8 to TRBJ1-2; 10 bases fit TRBD1. Germline V gene lookup returns CDR1 SGHTS and CDR2 YDEGEE. After removal of 4 bases from V and 8 bases from J, the junction contained 5 bases not matched to a gene. The CDR3 extends over 13 amino acids. DNA of the CDR3: TGTGCCAGCAGCCCGGGGACAGGGGTAGGCTACACCTTC. It specifies CASSPGTGVGYTF.

This chain joins TRBV9 and TRBJ2-7; a possible D gene is TRBD2 (5 bases). Germline CDR1 SGDLS, CDR2 YYNGEE. This CDR3 comprises 12 residues. V was pared by 1 base and J by 7 bases, with 9 bases between. CDR3 residues: CASSVSEGEQYF. CDR3 sequence (DNA): TGTGCCAGCAGCGTATCCGAGGGAGAGCAGTACTTC.

The V and J genes are TRBV3-1 (or the pseudogene TRBV3-2) and TRBJ2-1; 10 positions match TRBD2. The V and J ends lost 3 bases and 7 bases, in that order; junction bases with no gene match: 6. Germline CDR1 is LGHDT and CDR2 is YNNKEL (reference sequence). This CDR3 has 15 residues. The CDR3 protein is CASSQGLAIWNEQFF. In DNA, the CDR3 is TGTGCCAGCAGCCAGGGACTAGCGATCTGGAATGAGCAGTTCTTC.

The J gene is TRBJ2-1, the V gene TRBV4-3; the match to TRBD2 covers 12 bases. V trimming: 5 bases; J trimming: 5 bases; junction bases outside the gene matches: 10. The germline V gene encodes CDR1 LGHNA and CDR2 YSLEER. The CDR3 has 17 amino acids. CDR3 loop: CASSARLAGDFNNEQFF. CDR3 nucleotide sequence: TGCGCCAGCAGCGCCAGACTAGCGGGAGATTTTAACAATGAGCAGTTCTTC.

In nucleotides, the CDR3 is TGTGCCAGCATAGGACATACCTCTGGAAACACCATATATTTT. Amino acid sequence: CASIGHTSGNTIYF. The V and J genes are TRBV28 and TRBJ1-3; maybe TRBD1 (5 bases). The germline gives CDR1 MDHEN, CDR2 SYDVKM. The CDR3 runs to 14 residues. Trimming removed 7 bases from V and 0 bases from J, with 10 bases in between.

The chain has TRBV5-1 and TRBJ1-2, with unresolved D. CDR3 length: 13 residues. V lost 4 bases, J lost 1 base, and 8 bases lay in between. Looked up from germline, CDR1 is SGHRS and CDR2 is YFSETQ. CDR3 protein: CASSGGNNYGYTF. In DNA form, the CDR3 reads TGCGCCAGCAGCGGAGGAAATAACTATGGCTACACCTTC. The entire variable domain, with the rest obtained from reference TRBV5-1 and TRBJ1-2, is as follows: KAGVTQTPRYLIKTRGQQVTLSCSPISGHRSVSWYQQTPGQGLQFLFEYFSETQRNKGNFPGRFSGRQFSNSRSEMNVSTLELGDSALYLCASSGGNNYGYTFGSGTRLTVV.

The chain recombines TRBV29-1 with TRBJ2-1, with TRBD2 identical over 10 bases. The CDR3 has 13 residues. The germline CDR1 and CDR2 sequences are SQVTM and ANQGSEA. Trimming removed 6 bases from V and 10 bases from J; junction bases left unmatched: 9. The CDR3: CSVAGGLANEQFF. Here the CDR3 DNA reads TGCAGCGTAGCGGGAGGGTTGGCGAACGAGCAGTTCTTC.

The gene calls are TRBV7-9 and TRBJ2-4, with 7 bases that match TRBD1. This CDR3 is 14 amino acids long. Trimming cost V 1 base and J 9 bases; bases outside gene matches: 6. Germline V gives CDR1 SEHNR, CDR2 FQNEAQ (reference sequence). The CDR3, as DNA: TGTGCCAGCAGCTTAGGACAGGGTACCAGCATTCAGTACTTC. It specifies CASSLGQGTSIQYF.

V is TRBV27 and J is TRBJ2-7, with D possibly being TRBD1 (6 bases). The CDR3 is 14 amino acids. With 6 bases removed from V and 2 bases from J, the gap between germline ends came to 14 bases. Germline V CDR1 and CDR2: MNHEY, SMNVEV (reference sequence). CDR3 loop: CASRIKQGAYEQYF. The CDR3 region has the DNA TGTGCCAGCAGAATCAAACAGGGTGCCTACGAGCAGTACTTC.

This clone was counted between two and nine times. The chain has TRBV15 and TRBJ2-1; 7 nucleotides line up with TRBD1. CDR1 and CDR2 (germline): LNHNV, YYDKDF (reference sequence). With 3 bases clipped from V and 2 bases from J, the junction kept 7 bases outside the gene matches. This CDR3 is 16 amino acids long. The CDR3 region is CATSSQGVITYNEQFF. The CDR3 DNA follows: TGTGCCACCAGCAGTCAGGGGGTAATAACCTACAATGAGCAGTTCTTC.

The chain uses TRBV19 and TRBJ1-2; D is uncertain. V dropped 8 bases and J dropped 4 bases, with 8 bases sitting between them. The germline V gene has CDR1 LNHDA and CDR2 SQIVND (reference sequence). This CDR3 is 11 amino acids long. This CDR3 reads CASRRTYGYTF. CDR3 nucleotide sequence: TGTGCCAGTCGGAGAACCTATGGCTACACCTTC.

The chain links TRBV4-3 to TRBJ1-4, with D possibly TRBD1 on 6 matching bases. Germline V CDR1 and CDR2: LGHNA, YSLEER. V lost 4 bases and J lost 2, with 17 bases in between. This CDR3 spans 17 amino acids. CDR3 DNA: TGCGCCAGCAGCCCGGTGGTGGGGGCGCATACTAATGAAAAACTGTTTTTT. The encoded protein is CASSPVVGAHTNEKLFF.

This clone appeared once. This chain uses TRBV9 with TRBJ1-3; D remains ambiguous. The CDR3 has 13 amino acids. Trimming pared 0 bases from V and 8 bases from J, leaving 9 bases between. Per the germline V gene, CDR1 is SGDLS and CDR2 is YYNGEE. CDR3 amino acids: CASSVAGWDTIYF. For the CDR3, the DNA is TGTGCCAGCAGCGTAGCAGGTTGGGACACCATATATTTT.

As concerns this clone: It may be a read error: a sequence one base away is much more abundant. The chain uses TRBV6-5 and TRBJ2-7, with no clear D. This CDR3 is 11 amino acids long. V lost 4 bases and J 2 bases, leaving 3 bases between the germline ends. Germline CDR1 MNHEY, CDR2 SVGAGI. The CDR3 coding sequence is TGTGCCAGCAGTTCTCCCTACGAGCAGTACTTC. Translating it yields CASSSPYEQYF.

This CDR3 is CASSVQGAGNQPQHF. The CDR3 coding sequence is TGTGCCAGCAGCGTACAGGGGGCAGGCAATCAGCCCCAGCATTTT. This sequence joins TRBV7-2 and TRBJ1-5; 9 bases agree with TRBD1. V lost 5 bases and J lost 2; bases outside the gene matches: 4. Per the germline V gene, CDR1 is SGHTA and CDR2 is FQGNSA. The CDR3 consists of 15 residues.

DNA for the CDR3: TGTGCCAGCAGCTTAGGGCGGGGAAGATCGCATGGCTACACCTTC. It encodes CASSLGRGRSHGYTF. This chain joins TRBV7-9 and TRBJ1-2; D call uncertain. Trimming cost V 1 base and J 6 bases, with 15 bases left between them. This CDR3 comprises 15 residues. Germline CDR1 is SEHNR and CDR2 is FQNEAQ (reference sequence).

V usage is TRBV2 and J usage is TRBJ2-7; TRBD1 matches at 9 bases. The CDR3 sequence is 15 residues long. V lost 3 bases and J lost 4; bases outside the gene matches: 7. From germline, CDR1 is SNHLY and CDR2 FYNNEI. The DNA for the CDR3 is TGTGCCAGCAGTGAGGACAGGGGAGTGTGGTACGAGCAGTACTTC. Translated: CASSEDRGVWYEQYF.

This chain joins TRBV7-2 and TRBJ2-3; the match to TRBD2 covers 15 bases. The CDR3 covers 17 residues. With V trimmed by 4 bases and J by 6 bases, 8 bases remained unmatched. Per the germline V gene, CDR1 is SGHTA and CDR2 is FQGNSA. CDR3 nucleotide sequence: TGTGCCAGCAGCTCCGGACTAGCGGGAGGGCCCGATGATACGCAGTATTTT. Amino acids: CASSSGLAGGPDDTQYF. Together with reference TRBV7-2 and TRBJ2-3, the CDR3 gives the full variable domain: GAGVSQSPSNKVTEKGKDVELRCDPISGHTALYWYRQSLGQGLEFLIYFQGNSAPDKSGLPSDRFSAERTGGSVSTLTIQRTQQEDSAVYLCASSSGLAGGPDDTQYFGPGTRLTVL.